This T cell receptor beta chain was sequenced in a study of PD-1 blockade in classical Hodgkin lymphoma. As for the study in general: Every 2 weeks, patients got 3 mg/kg intravenous nivolumab.

Study-wide points: Healthy donors were reported to have higher baseline TCR diversity than newly diagnosed patients. Complete responders started with a diversity level that resembled newly diagnosed patients at baseline. At C4D1, TCR diversity had climbed significantly for CD4+ cells, though not for CD8+ cells.

The protocol was immunoSEQ multiplex PCR, while the TCRdb copy is restricted to in-frame clones and leaves out a portion. The sample has roughly 90,000 clones, about 83% seen once. Comment on this clone: Antigen unknown.

Trimming took 3 bases from V and 2 from J, leaving 8 bases between them. CDR1 SGDLS and CDR2 YYNGEE come from the germline V gene. The CDR3 spans 14 residues. Time point in this sample: cycle 4 day 1 (C4D1), after less than 7 weeks of nivolumab. Every patient was affected by relapse after autologous stem cell transplantation, while exposure to brentuximab vedotin was not uniform. The receptor's source is a human donor with classical Hodgkin lymphoma. The specimen was peripheral blood mononuclear cells (PBMCs), collected before the fourth cycle of nivolumab. The chain links TRBV9 to TRBJ2-2, with no clear D. DNA for the CDR3: TGTGCCAGCAGCGACCGTCGTAACACCGGGGAGCTGTTTTTT. This sequence encodes CASSDRRNTGELFF.